Included here is one T cell receptor beta chain sequence, with context. The record originates from a study of CD8+ T cells in alopecia areata. Treatment indicated: oral pan-JAK inhibitor, 5-10 mg twice daily. This CDR3 spans 15 amino acids. V gave up 3 bases and J gave up 1 base, with 13 bases separating them. CDR1 SGDLS and CDR2 YYNGEE come from the germline V gene. RNA extraction was followed by reverse transcription into cDNA, which acted as the sequencing template. The protocol was immunoSEQ multiplex PCR, while the TCRdb copy is restricted to in-frame clones and leaves out a portion. The sample yields 150,000 or so clones, roughly 65% seen once.

The chain links TRBV9 to TRBJ1-1; D may be TRBD1 (5 bases). This sample comprised CD4+ T cells sorted from blood, obtained at week 4, from a patient treated with tofacitinib. The clonotype originates from a human donor with alopecia areata. The CDR3 is CASSATARGNTEAFF. In DNA form, the CDR3 reads TGTGCCAGCAGCGCTACAGCTAGGGGGAACACTGAAGCTTTCTTT.